The 3 T cell receptor beta chains in this list originate from one sample, sequenced in a study of metastatic and nonmetastatic thyroid tumors. No patient had received any treatment before thyroid surgery. MiXCR re-clonotyped the PCR reads for TCRdb. The sample consists of tens of thousands of clones, about 30% of them appearing once. What was sequenced was blood. These receptors were collected from a female donor with papillary thyroid cancer or a benign thyroid nodule (not recorded which). Some clones in this sample may be carry-over from other donors' samples.

This chain joins TRBV30 and TRBJ2-2; TRBD2 is a possible D gene (6 bases). V shed 2 bases and J shed 4 bases, with 11 bases lying between them. CDR1 and CDR2 from the germline V gene are GTSNPN and SVGIG (reference sequence). This CDR3 has 14 amino acids. For the CDR3, the DNA is TGTGCCTGGAGTTGGCGGGGAGTCACCGGGGAGCTGTTTTTT. The encoded protein is CAWSWRGVTGELFF.

This clone was detected only a few times. An end of the junction differs from the germline gene, which may be a read error. The chain joins TRBV10-2 to TRBJ1-1; 7 nucleotides align to TRBD1. CDR1 and CDR2 (germline): WSHSY, SAAADI. The CDR3 runs 13 residues. The CDR3 DNA reads as TGCGCCCCCCTACAGGGGCTTGGCACTGAAGATTTCTTT. Translation: CAPLQGLGTEDFF.

This clone was seen a few times. This chain links TRBV6-1 with TRBJ1-6; D not resolved. Germline lookup yields CDR1 MNHNS and CDR2 SASEGT. Trimming took 6 bases from V and 7 from J, leaving 7 bases between them. The CDR3 has 12 residues. The CDR3 spells CASSPGNSPLHF. The CDR3 nucleotides read TGTGCCAGCAGCCCGGGAAATTCACCCCTCCACTTT.